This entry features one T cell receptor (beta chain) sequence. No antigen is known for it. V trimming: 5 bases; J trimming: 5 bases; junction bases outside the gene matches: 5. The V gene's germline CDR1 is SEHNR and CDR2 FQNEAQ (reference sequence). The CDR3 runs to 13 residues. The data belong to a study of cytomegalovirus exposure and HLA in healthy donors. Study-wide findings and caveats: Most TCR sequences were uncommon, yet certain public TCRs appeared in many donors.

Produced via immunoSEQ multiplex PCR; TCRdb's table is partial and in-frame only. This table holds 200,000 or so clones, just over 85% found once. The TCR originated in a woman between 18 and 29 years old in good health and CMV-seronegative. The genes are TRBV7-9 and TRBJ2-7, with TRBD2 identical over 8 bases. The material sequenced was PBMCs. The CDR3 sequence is CASSQLLADEQYF. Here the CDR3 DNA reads TGTGCCAGCAGCCAATTACTAGCGGACGAGCAGTACTTC.